Below are 5 T cell receptor beta chains sequenced from a single sample in a study of shared clonotypes between healthy human individuals. Naive CD8 cells were CD45RO-negative, positively selected for CCR7, excluding terminally differentiated effector memory CD45RA+ cells. The data were produced by immunoSEQ multiplex PCR, yet TCRdb's version contains in-frame clones alone and is incomplete. The sample yields approximately 2,200,000 clones, 85% to 95% seen once. Sequenced input: naive CD8+ T cells from PBMCs. These TCRs come from a man aged 18 to 30 in good health. Some clones in this sample may be carry-over from other donors' samples.

This chain links TRBV27 with TRBJ2-1; 7 bases align to TRBD2. The CDR3 totals 14 residues. J gave up 6 bases and V 8 bases, and 10 bases lay outside the gene matches. Per germline, CDR1 MNHEY and CDR2 SMNVEV (reference sequence). The CDR3 sequence is CASSNRDYANEQFF. The CDR3 region has the DNA TGTGCCAGCTCCAACCGGGACTACGCCAATGAGCAGTTCTTC.

V usage is TRBV5-6 and J usage is TRBJ2-2; D perhaps matches TRBD1 (6 bases). Germline CDR1 and CDR2: SGHDT and YYEEEE. The CDR3 totals 17 residues. V gave up 3 bases and J gave up 4 bases, with 19 bases separating them. Here the CDR3 reads CASSSRGQLRGTGELFF. The CDR3, as DNA: TGTGCCAGCAGCTCGAGAGGACAGCTGAGAGGCACCGGGGAGCTGTTTTTT.

This chain connects TRBV7-8 to TRBJ2-2; 8 bases are a match to TRBD2. The junction had 9 bases not matched to a gene; V was cut back by 4 bases and J by 8 bases. In germline, CDR1 is SGHVS, CDR2 FQNEAQ. This CDR3 contains 15 residues. The CDR3 DNA is TGTGCCAGCAGCTCCGAAACGGGCGGGAGGGGGGAGCTGTTTTTT. As protein: CASSSETGGRGELFF.

The chain uses TRBV7-3 and TRBJ2-4, with D perhaps matching TRBD1 (5 bases). Germline V gene lookup returns CDR1 SGHTA and CDR2 FQGTGA. Trimming pared 3 bases from V and 14 bases from J, leaving 17 bases between. The CDR3 is 13 residues long. This CDR3 reads CASSFLYWKGKYF. In DNA form, the CDR3 reads TGTGCCAGCAGCTTTTTATATTGGAAGGGGAAGTACTTC.

This chain links TRBV6-1 with TRBJ1-1, with 10 positions matching TRBD1. The J segment lost 6 bases and the V segment lost 8 bases, leaving 6 bases of the junction unmatched. CDR1 is MNHNS, CDR2 SASEGT, per germline. This CDR3 is built from 13 residues. In nucleotides, the CDR3 is TGTGCCAGCGGGGACAGGGGAACCCCTGAAGCTTTCTTT. It codes for CASGDRGTPEAFF.